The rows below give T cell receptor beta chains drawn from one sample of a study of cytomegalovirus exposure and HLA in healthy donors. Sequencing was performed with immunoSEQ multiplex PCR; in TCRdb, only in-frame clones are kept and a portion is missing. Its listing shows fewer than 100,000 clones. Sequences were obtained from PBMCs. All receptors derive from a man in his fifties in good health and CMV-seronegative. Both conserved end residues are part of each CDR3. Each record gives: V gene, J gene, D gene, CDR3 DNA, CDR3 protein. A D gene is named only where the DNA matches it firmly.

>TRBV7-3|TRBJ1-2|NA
TGTGCCAGCAGCTCCCAGGGCAGGATTGGCTACACCTTC
CASSSQGRIGYTF
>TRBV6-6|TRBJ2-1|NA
TGTGCCAGCAGTTACTATAGCACTGAGCCCTACAATGAGCAGTTCTTC
CASSYYSTEPYNEQFF
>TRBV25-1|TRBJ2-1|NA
TGTGCCAGCAGTGATCCCGGAGAGTACAATGAGCAGTTCTTC
CASSDPGEYNEQFF
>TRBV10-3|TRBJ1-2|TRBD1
TGTGCCATCAGTGGGACCTTGACAGGGTTCCGGTCTCCGGGCTATGGCTACACCTTC
CAISGTLTGFRSPGYGYTF
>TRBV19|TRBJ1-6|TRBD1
TGTGCCAGTAGTTCTCAGGGGGCTTATTCACCCCTCCACTTT
CASSSQGAYSPLHF
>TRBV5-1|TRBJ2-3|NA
TGCGCCAGCAGCTTGGGAGGAAACACAGATACGCAGTATTTT
CASSLGGNTDTQYF
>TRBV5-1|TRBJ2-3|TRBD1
TGCGCCAGCAGCGCTCGACAGGGTGATACGCAGTATTTT
CASSARQGDTQYF
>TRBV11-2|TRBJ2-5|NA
TGTGCCAGCAGCTTAGTGGGGGGGGCAGGGTTTCTAGAGACCCAGTACTTC
CASSLVGGAGFLETQYF
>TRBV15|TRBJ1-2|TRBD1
TGTGCCACCAGCAGAGAACGACAGGGGTTGGAAGGCTACACCTTC
CATSRERQGLEGYTF
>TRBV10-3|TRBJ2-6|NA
TGTGCCATCAGTGAGTCGAGAGTGCTGACAGGGAGGCCTGGGGCCAACGTCCTGACTTTC
CAISESRVLTGRPGANVLTF
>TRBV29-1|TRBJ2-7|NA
TGCAGCGTTGGCGGGCAGTACGAGCAGTACTTC
CSVGGQYEQYF
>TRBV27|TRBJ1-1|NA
TGTGCCAGCAGTTTATCGGGGGCCTTCGAAGCTTTCTTT
CASSLSGAFEAFF
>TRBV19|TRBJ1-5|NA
TGTGCCAGTAGTGATTTAGCCAGGGGCCAGGGGCAGCCCCAGCATTTT
CASSDLARGQGQPQHF
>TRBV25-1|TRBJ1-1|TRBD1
TGTGCCAGCAGTGAGACAGGGGGCGCGAATCAGGCTTTCTTT
CASSETGGANQAFF
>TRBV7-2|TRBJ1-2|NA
TGTGCCAGCAGCGGAGGGCGGCAGGTGTATGGCTACACCTTC
CASSGGRQVYGYTF
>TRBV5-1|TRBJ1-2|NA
TGCGCCAGCAGCTTTTTACAGGGTGCTAACTATGGCTACACCTTC
CASSFLQGANYGYTF
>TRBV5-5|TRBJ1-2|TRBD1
TGTGCCAGCAGCTTCCTACAGGGGGCCTTAGGCTATGGCTACACCTTC
CASSFLQGALGYGYTF
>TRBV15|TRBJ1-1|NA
TGTGCCACCAGCAGAAAACAGGGAAGGAACACTGAAGCTTTCTTT
CATSRKQGRNTEAFF
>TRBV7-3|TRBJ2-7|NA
TGTGCCAGCAGCTTAACAGGAGGGCAGTACGAGCAGTACTTC
CASSLTGGQYEQYF
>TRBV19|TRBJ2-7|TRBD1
TGTGCCAGTAGCTTACAGGGGTTCTCCTACGAGCAGTACTTC
CASSLQGFSYEQYF
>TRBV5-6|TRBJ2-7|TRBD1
TGTGCCAGCAGCGGACAGGGTTACTCCTACGAGCAGTACTTC
CASSGQGYSYEQYF
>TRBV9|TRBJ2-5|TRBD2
TGTGCCAGCAGCGTATGGGGGGGGGAAGAGACCCAGTACTTC
CASSVWGGEETQYF
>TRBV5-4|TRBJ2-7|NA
TGTGCCAGCAGCTTGGTCGGAGTGAGGTCCTACGAGCAGTACTTC
CASSLVGVRSYEQYF
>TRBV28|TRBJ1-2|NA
TGTGCCAGCGCTCCCCGCGCGGGGGGCTACACCTTC
CASAPRAGGYTF